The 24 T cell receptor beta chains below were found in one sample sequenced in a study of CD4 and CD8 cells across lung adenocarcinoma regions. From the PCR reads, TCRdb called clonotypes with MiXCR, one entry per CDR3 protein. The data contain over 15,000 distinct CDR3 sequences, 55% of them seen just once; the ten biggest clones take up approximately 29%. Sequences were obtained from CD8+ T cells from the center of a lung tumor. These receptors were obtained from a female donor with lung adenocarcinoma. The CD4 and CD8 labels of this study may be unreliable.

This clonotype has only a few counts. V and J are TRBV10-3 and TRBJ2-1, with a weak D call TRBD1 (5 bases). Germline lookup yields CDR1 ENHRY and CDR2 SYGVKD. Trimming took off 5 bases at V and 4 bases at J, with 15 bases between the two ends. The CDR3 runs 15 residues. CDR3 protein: CAISITQQGYNEQFF. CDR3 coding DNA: TGTGCCATCAGTATCACCCAGCAGGGATACAATGAGCAGTTCTTC.

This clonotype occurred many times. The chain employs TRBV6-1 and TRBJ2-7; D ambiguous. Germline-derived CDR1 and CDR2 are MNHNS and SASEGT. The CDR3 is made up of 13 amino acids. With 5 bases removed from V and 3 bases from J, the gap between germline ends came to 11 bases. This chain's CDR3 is CASSPDGLYEQYF. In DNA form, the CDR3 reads TGTGCCAGCAGTCCGGACGGTCTCTACGAGCAGTACTTC.

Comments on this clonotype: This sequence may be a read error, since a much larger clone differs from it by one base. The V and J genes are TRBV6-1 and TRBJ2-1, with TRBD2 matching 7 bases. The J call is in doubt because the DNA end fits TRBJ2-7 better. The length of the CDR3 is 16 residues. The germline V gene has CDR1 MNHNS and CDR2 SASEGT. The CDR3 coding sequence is TGTGCCAGCAGTGAACCGGCGGGAGTGGTGGGGGGTGAGCAGTACTTC. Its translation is CASSEPAGVVGGEQYF.

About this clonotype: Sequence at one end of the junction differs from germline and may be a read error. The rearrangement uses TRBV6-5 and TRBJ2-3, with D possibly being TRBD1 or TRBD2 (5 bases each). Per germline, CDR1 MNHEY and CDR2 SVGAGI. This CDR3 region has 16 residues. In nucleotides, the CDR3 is TGTGCCAGCCGTTTCACGGGGCTGCGAGCCATCGACATTCAGTATTTC. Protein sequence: CASRFTGLRAIDIQYF.

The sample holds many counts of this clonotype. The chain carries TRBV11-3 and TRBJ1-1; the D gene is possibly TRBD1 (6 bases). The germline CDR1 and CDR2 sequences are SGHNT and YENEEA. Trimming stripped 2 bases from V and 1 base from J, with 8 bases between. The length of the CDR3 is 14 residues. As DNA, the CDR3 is TGTGCCAGCAGCTTATCAGGGGAGAACACTGAAGCTTTCTTT. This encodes CASSLSGENTEAFF.

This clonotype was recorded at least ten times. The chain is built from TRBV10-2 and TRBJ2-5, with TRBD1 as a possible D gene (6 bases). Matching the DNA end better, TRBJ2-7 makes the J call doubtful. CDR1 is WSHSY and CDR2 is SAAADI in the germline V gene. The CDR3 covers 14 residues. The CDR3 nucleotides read TGCGCCAGCAGAAGCACAGGGAGCCTTTACGAGCAGTACTTC. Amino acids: CASRSTGSLYEQYF.

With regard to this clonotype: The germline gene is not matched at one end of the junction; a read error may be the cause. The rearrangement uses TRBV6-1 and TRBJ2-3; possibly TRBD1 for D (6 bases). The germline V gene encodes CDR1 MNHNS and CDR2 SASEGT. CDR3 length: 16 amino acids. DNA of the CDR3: TGTGCCAGCCGTGCTTGGGGGCACCCAGCCAAAGATACGCAGTATTTC. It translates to CASRAWGHPAKDTQYF.

Here the CDR3 DNA reads TGTGCCAGCAGCCTCGAGGCATCTTCCTACAATGAGCAGTTCTTC. Translation gives CASSLEASSYNEQFF. This sequence joins TRBV11-2 and TRBJ2-1; D is uncertain. The germline V gene encodes CDR1 SGHAT and CDR2 FQNNGV. The V and J ends lost 5 bases and 1 base respectively, with 12 bases between them. The CDR3 has 15 residues.

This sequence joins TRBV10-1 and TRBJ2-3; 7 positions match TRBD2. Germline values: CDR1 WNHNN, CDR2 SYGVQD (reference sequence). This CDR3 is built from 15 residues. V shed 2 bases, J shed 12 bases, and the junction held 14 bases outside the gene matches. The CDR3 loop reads CASSERGEGKDIQYF. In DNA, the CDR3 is TGCGCCAGCAGTGAGCGGGGGGAGGGCAAAGATATTCAGTATTTT.

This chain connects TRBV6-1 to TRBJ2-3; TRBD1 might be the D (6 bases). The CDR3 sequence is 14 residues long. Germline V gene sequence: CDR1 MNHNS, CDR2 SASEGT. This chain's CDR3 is CGGRGLQAKNMQYF. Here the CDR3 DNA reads TGTGGCGGCAGGGGCCTGCAGGCCAAAAACATGCAGTATTTT.

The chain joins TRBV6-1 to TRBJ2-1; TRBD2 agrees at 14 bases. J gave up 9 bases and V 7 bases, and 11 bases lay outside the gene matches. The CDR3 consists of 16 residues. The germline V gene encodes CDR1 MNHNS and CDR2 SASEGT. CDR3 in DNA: TGTGCCAGCAAAACCCCGGGACTAGCGGGAGCGATTGAGCAGTTCTTC. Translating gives CASKTPGLAGAIEQFF.

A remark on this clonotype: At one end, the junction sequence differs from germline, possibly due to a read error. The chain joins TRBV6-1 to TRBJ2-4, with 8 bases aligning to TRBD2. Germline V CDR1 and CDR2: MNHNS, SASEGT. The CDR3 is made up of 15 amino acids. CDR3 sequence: CGRSPGGGAKNTQYF. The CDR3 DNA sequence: TGTGGCCGCAGTCCGGGGGGGGGGGCCAAAAACACGCAGTATTTC.

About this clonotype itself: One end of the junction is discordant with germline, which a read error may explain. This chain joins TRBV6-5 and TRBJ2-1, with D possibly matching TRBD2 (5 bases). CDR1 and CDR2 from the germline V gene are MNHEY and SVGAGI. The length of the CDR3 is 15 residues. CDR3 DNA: TGTGCCAGCAGATTCTCCGGGGTGAGCGGAAATAAGCAGTTCTTT. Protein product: CASRFSGVSGNKQFF.

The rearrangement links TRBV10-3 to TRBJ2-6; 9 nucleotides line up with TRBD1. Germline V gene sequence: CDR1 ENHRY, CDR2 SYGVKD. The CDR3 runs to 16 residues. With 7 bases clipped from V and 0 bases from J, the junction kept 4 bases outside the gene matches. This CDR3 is CAIKTGGSSGANVLTF. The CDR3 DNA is TGTGCCATCAAGACAGGGGGGAGCTCTGGGGCCAACGTCCTGACTTTC.

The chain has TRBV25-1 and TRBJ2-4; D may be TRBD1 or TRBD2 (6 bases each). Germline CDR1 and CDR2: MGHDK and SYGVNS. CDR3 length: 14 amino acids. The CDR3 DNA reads TGTGCGGGGCTCGGGGGCCGTGACCAAGAGATTCAGTACTTC. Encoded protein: CAGLGGRDQEIQYF. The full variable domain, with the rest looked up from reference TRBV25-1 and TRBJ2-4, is EADIYQTPRYLVIGTGKKITLECSQTMGHDKMYWYQQDPGMELHLIHYSYGVNSTEKGDLSSESTVSRIRTEHFPLTLESARPSHTSQYLCAGLGGRDQEIQYFGAGTRLSVL.

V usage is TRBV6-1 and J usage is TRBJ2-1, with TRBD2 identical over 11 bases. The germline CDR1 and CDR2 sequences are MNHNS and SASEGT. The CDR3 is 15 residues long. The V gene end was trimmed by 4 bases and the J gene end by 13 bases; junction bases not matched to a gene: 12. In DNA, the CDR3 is TGTGCCAGCAGTGGTTCTAGCGGGGGGAGTGAGACCCAGTTCTTC. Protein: CASSGSSGGSETQFF.

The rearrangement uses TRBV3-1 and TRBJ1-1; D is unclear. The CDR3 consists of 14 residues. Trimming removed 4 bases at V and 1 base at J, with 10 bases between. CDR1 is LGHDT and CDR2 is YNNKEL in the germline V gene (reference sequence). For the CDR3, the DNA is TGTGCCAGCAGCCGACTGAATAAGAACACTGAAGCTTTCTTT. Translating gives CASSRLNKNTEAFF.

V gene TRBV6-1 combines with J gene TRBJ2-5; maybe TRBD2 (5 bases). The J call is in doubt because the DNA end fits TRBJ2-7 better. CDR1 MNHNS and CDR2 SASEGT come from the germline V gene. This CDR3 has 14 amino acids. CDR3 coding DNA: TGTGCCAGCAGTAAGCGAAGGGAGCTGCGCGAGCAGTACTTC. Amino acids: CASSKRRELREQYF.

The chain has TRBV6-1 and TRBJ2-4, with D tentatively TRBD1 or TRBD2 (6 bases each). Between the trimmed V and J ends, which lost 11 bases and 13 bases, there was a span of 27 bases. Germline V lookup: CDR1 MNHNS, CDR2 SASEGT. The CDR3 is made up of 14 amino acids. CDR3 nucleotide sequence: TGTGCCGGCCTCGGGGGCCGTGACCGGGACACCCAGTACTTC. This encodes CAGLGGRDRDTQYF.

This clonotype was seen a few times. CDR3 in amino acids: CASSARPGHTQYF. The DNA for the CDR3 is TGTGCCAGCAGTGCCCGCCCCGGTCATACGCAGTATTTT. V and J are TRBV6-1 and TRBJ2-3; the D is unclear. The CDR3 covers 13 residues. CDR1 is MNHNS and CDR2 is SASEGT in the germline V gene. Trimming pared 4 bases from V and 7 bases from J, leaving 12 bases between.

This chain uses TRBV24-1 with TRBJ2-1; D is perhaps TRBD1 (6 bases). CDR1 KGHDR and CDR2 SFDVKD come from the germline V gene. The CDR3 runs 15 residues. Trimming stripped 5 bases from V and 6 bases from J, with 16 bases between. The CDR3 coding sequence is TGTGCCACCAGTGTAGGGAGTACAGGGTCCAATGAGCAGTTCTTC. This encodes CATSVGSTGSNEQFF.

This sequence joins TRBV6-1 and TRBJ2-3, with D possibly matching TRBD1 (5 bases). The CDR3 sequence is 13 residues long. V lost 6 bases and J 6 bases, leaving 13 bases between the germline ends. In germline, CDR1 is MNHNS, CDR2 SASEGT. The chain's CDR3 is CASSVSGPDTQYF. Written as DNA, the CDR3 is TGTGCCAGCAGCGTTTCAGGGCCCGATACGCAGTATTTT.

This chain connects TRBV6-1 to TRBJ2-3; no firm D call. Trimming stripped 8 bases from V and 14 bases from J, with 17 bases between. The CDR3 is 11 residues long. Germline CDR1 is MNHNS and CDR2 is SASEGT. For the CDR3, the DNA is TGTGCCAGCTGGTCCACCGATGCGCTGTATTTT. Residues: CASWSTDALYF.

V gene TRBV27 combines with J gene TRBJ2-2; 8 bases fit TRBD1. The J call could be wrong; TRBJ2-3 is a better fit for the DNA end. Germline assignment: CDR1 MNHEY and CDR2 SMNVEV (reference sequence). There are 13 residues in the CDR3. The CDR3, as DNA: TGTGCCAGCACCAGGACAGGGTCCGGGGCGCAGTATTTT. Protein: CASTRTGSGAQYF.